The next 24 T cell receptor beta chains were all read from a single sample in a study of blood T cell repertoires in COVID-19. The assay was immunoSEQ multiplex PCR, and TCRdb's table has in-frame clones only and misses some. Of roughly 80,000 clones listed, around nine tenths are singletons. Sequencing was done on a sample of peripheral blood. The receptors were sampled from a woman of 80 years or more with acute or convalescent COVID-19.

The V and J genes are TRBV20-1 and TRBJ1-6; TRBD1 matches 8 bases. This CDR3 has 15 residues. V was clipped by 6 bases and J by 9 bases; unmatched bases: 13. Germline CDR1 and CDR2: DFQATT and SNEGSKA (reference sequence). The CDR3, as DNA: TGCAGTGCCAGTAGGGACAGGACCCCTAGTTCACCCCTCCACTTT. This gives the protein CSASRDRTPSSPLHF.

The CDR3, as DNA: TGTGCCAGCAGTGACTTAGGACAGAGATATGGCTACACCTTC. It translates to CASSDLGQRYGYTF. V is TRBV6-2 or TRBV6-3 and J is TRBJ1-2, with a weak D call TRBD1 (6 bases). Germline V lookup: CDR1 MNHEY, CDR2 SVGEGT. Deletions cut 5 bases from V and 5 bases from J, with 15 bases between. CDR3 length: 14 amino acids.

The gene calls are TRBV7-9 and TRBJ1-3, with 7 bases fitting TRBD1. CDR1 is SEHNR, CDR2 FQNEAQ, per germline (reference sequence). J gave up 2 bases and V 3 bases, and 1 base lay outside the gene matches. The CDR3 has 14 residues. Here the CDR3 reads CASSFGQAGNTIYF. The CDR3 DNA follows: TGTGCCAGCAGCTTTGGACAGGCTGGAAACACCATATATTTT.

This chain uses TRBV18 with TRBJ1-6, with 7 positions matching TRBD1. V dropped 6 bases and J dropped 6; count of bases not matched to a gene: 5. Germline-derived CDR1 and CDR2 are KGHSH and LQKENI. CDR3 length: 14 amino acids. In nucleotides, the CDR3 is TGTGCCAGCTCCACGGACAGGCTTAATTCACCCCTCCACTTT. Its translation: CASSTDRLNSPLHF.

The chain uses TRBV5-1 and TRBJ2-1, with D possibly being TRBD2 (6 bases). Trimming shortened V by 5 bases and J by 4 bases, and 10 bases separated the two germline ends. Germline CDR1 reads SGHRS; CDR2 reads YFSETQ. The CDR3 loop spans 13 amino acids. CDR3 nucleotide sequence: TGCGCCAGCAGACGGGACTCATACAATGAGCAGTTCTTC. It specifies CASRRDSYNEQFF.

The chain is built from TRBV24-1 and TRBJ2-1; 9 bases map to TRBD2. CDR3 length: 16 amino acids. Germline V gene sequence: CDR1 KGHDR, CDR2 SFDVKD. The ends lost 4 bases at V and 5 bases at J; junction bases unmatched: 8. CDR3 in DNA: TGTGCCACCAGTGACGCCGGGACTAGCTTAAACAATGAGCAGTTCTTC. Translation gives CATSDAGTSLNNEQFF.

This clone was seen only a few times. V and J are TRBV29-1 and TRBJ2-1; TRBD1 agrees at 7 bases. Germline V gives CDR1 SQVTM, CDR2 ANQGSEA. The CDR3 spans 12 residues. The trim removed 7 bases at V and 7 bases at J, leaving 7 bases unmatched. Here the CDR3 DNA reads TGCAGCGGTTACAGGGGAGATAATGAGCAGTTCTTC. As protein: CSGYRGDNEQFF.

V usage is TRBV3-1 (or the pseudogene TRBV3-2) and J usage is TRBJ2-3; TRBD2 agrees at 10 bases. Per the germline V gene, CDR1 is LGHDT and CDR2 is YNNKEL (reference sequence). The V gene end was trimmed by 0 bases and the J gene end by 8 bases; junction bases not matched to a gene: 17. The CDR3 extends over 19 amino acids. This CDR3 reads CASSQDRGWTSGPIGTQYF. The CDR3 DNA sequence: TGTGCCAGCAGCCAAGACAGGGGGTGGACTAGCGGCCCTATCGGTACGCAGTATTTT.

This clone has just one count. CDR3: CASRPGASSYGYTF. CDR3 DNA sequence: TGTGCCAGCAGACCGGGAGCCTCTAGCTATGGCTACACCTTC. The chain uses TRBV27 and TRBJ1-2; D remains unclear. V was shortened by 6 bases and J by 4 bases, with 15 bases between the two germline ends. Germline V gene sequence: CDR1 MNHEY, CDR2 SMNVEV (reference sequence). This CDR3 contains 14 residues.

The rearrangement links TRBV29-1 to TRBJ2-5; D possibly corresponds to TRBD2 (5 bases). CDR3 length: 16 residues. Trimming left V 2 bases short and J 5 bases short, with 21 bases between. Germline CDR1 is SQVTM and CDR2 is ANQGSEA. CDR3 nucleotides: TGCAGCGTTGAACCCTCTACCTCTAGCTTCGGGGAGACCCAGTACTTC. Translated, it gives CSVEPSTSSFGETQYF. Using reference TRBV29-1 and TRBJ2-5 for the parts outside the CDR3, the full variable domain is SAVISQKPSRDICQRGTSLTIQCQVDSQVTMMFWYRQQPGQSLTLIATANQGSEATYESGFVIDKFPISRPNLTFSTLTVSNMSPEDSSIYLCSVEPSTSSFGETQYFGPGTRLLVL.

The chain couples TRBV5-6 to TRBJ1-6; tentative D call: TRBD1 (5 bases). This CDR3 spans 16 amino acids. The germline CDR1 and CDR2 sequences are SGHDT and YYEEEE. V lost 4 bases to trimming and J lost 0 bases, with 11 bases between them. This chain's CDR3 is CASSPGGSSYNSPLHF. The DNA for the CDR3 is TGTGCCAGCAGCCCGGGGGGGAGCTCCTATAATTCACCCCTCCACTTT. Variable domain in full (rest from reference TRBV5-6 and TRBJ1-6): DAGVTQSPTHLIKTRGQQVTLRCSPKSGHDTVSWYQQALGQGPQFIFQYYEEEERQRGNFPDRFSGHQFPNYSSELNVNALLLGDSALYLCASSPGGSSYNSPLHFGNGTRLTVT.

The rearrangement uses TRBV7-2 and TRBJ1-6, with D possibly TRBD1 on 6 matching bases. The V gene's germline CDR1 is SGHTA and CDR2 FQGNSA. CDR3 length equals 14 residues. V lost 5 bases to trimming and J lost 10 bases, with 15 bases between them. The CDR3 region is CASSQRGSVSPLHF. The DNA for the CDR3 is TGTGCCAGCAGCCAGAGGGGGAGCGTGTCACCCCTCCACTTT.

This chain connects TRBV4-1 to TRBJ1-4; D perhaps matches TRBD1 (6 bases). CDR3 size: 17 residues. Trimming shortened V by 1 base and J by 4 bases, and 16 bases separated the two germline ends. Germline-derived CDR1 and CDR2 are MGHRA and YSYEKL. The DNA of the CDR3 is TGCGCCAGCAGCCAAGGGGTAGGGGGATTTCATAATGAAAAACTGTTTTTT. Translation: CASSQGVGGFHNEKLFF.

The genes are TRBV19 and TRBJ1-5, with D possibly being TRBD1 (6 bases). V was clipped by 8 bases and J by 2 bases, with 10 bases between them. Germline values: CDR1 LNHDA, CDR2 SQIVND (reference sequence). This CDR3 has 13 amino acids. The CDR3 loop is CASADSRNQPQHF. In DNA form, the CDR3 reads TGTGCCAGTGCGGACAGCCGCAATCAGCCCCAGCATTTT.

This sequence joins TRBV30 and TRBJ1-4, with TRBD1 as a possible D gene (5 bases). From germline, CDR1 is GTSNPN and CDR2 SVGIG (reference sequence). V was cut by 0 bases and J by 7 bases, with 15 bases left in between. The CDR3 runs 15 residues. CDR3 DNA sequence: TGTGCCTGGAGTGTACTGAAGGGGCTTGGTGAAAAACTGTTTTTT. Translated: CAWSVLKGLGEKLFF.

This chain joins TRBV6-5 and TRBJ1-1; D is undetermined. Germline V gene data show CDR1 as MNHEY and CDR2 as SVGAGI. Trimming took off 2 bases at V and 3 bases at J, with 16 bases between the two ends. The CDR3 extends over 16 amino acids. As DNA, the CDR3 is TGTGCCAGCAGTTACCCGAAGGTTCCCCGGGACACTGAAGCTTTCTTT. Translation gives CASSYPKVPRDTEAFF.

This clone has just one count. The chain carries TRBV4-3 and TRBJ2-3, with TRBD2 matching over 7 bases. V trimming: 0 bases; J trimming: 3 bases; junction bases outside the gene matches: 6. From germline, CDR1 is LGHNA and CDR2 YSLEER. The CDR3 loop spans 16 amino acids. Here the CDR3 reads CASSQETSVWTDTQYF. CDR3 DNA: TGCGCCAGCAGCCAAGAAACTAGCGTCTGGACAGATACGCAGTATTTT.

The chain couples TRBV19 to TRBJ2-1; 11 nucleotides match TRBD2. The CDR3 has 16 residues. Trimming took 1 base from V and 4 from J; bases not matched to a gene: 3. Germline lookup yields CDR1 LNHDA and CDR2 SQIVND (reference sequence). CDR3 loop: CASSIALAGGYNEQFF. The CDR3 DNA reads TGTGCCAGTAGTATAGCCCTAGCGGGAGGTTACAATGAGCAGTTCTTC.

The chain joins TRBV5-1 to TRBJ1-1, with unresolved D. Germline V lookup: CDR1 SGHRS, CDR2 YFSETQ. This CDR3 has 14 amino acids. Trimming took 0 bases from V and 0 from J, leaving 6 bases between them. CDR3 DNA sequence: TGCGCCAGCAGCTTGGCCCAGATGAACACTGAAGCTTTCTTT. Translation gives CASSLAQMNTEAFF.

The V and J genes are TRBV30 and TRBJ1-5; 10 nucleotides align to TRBD1. The germline V gene encodes CDR1 GTSNPN and CDR2 SVGIG (reference sequence). The V and J ends lost 3 bases and 6 bases, in that order; junction bases with no gene match: 5. CDR3 length: 14 amino acids. As DNA, the CDR3 is TGTGCCTGGAGCCGGGACAGGGGAGGTCAGCCCCAGCATTTT. Amino acids: CAWSRDRGGQPQHF.

The rearrangement uses TRBV28 and TRBJ1-5; 8 bases fit TRBD1. From germline, CDR1 is MDHEN and CDR2 SYDVKM. The CDR3 sequence is 15 residues long. Unmatched junction bases numbered 5, after V lost 2 bases and J lost 5 bases. This CDR3 is CASSLNGQGDQPQHF. The DNA of the CDR3 is TGTGCCAGCAGTTTAAACGGACAGGGCGATCAGCCCCAGCATTTT.

The J gene is TRBJ2-3, the V gene TRBV7-2; 10 bases fit TRBD1. The V gene's germline CDR1 is SGHTA and CDR2 FQGNSA. The CDR3 consists of 13 residues. With V trimmed by 5 bases and J by 10 bases, 6 bases remained unmatched. In DNA form, the CDR3 reads TGTGCCAGCAGCCCCTCCGGGACAGGGGCGCAGTATTTT. It codes for CASSPSGTGAQYF. Together with reference TRBV7-2 and TRBJ2-3, the CDR3 gives the full variable domain: GAGVSQSPSNKVTEKGKDVELRCDPISGHTALYWYRQSLGQGLEFLIYFQGNSAPDKSGLPSDRFSAERTGGSVSTLTIQRTQQEDSAVYLCASSPSGTGAQYFGPGTRLTVL.

This clone was seen a handful of times. The gene calls are TRBV11-2 and TRBJ1-1; 7 positions match TRBD1. CDR1 and CDR2 (germline): SGHAT, FQNNGV. The CDR3 has 14 residues. J gave up 2 bases and V 6 bases, and 6 bases lay outside the gene matches. CDR3 DNA: TGTGCCAGCAGTTACAGGGGAGGTAACACTGAAGCTTTCTTT. Its translation is CASSYRGGNTEAFF.

The table lists this clone with a few counts. The gene calls are TRBV28 and TRBJ2-3; 10 bases match TRBD1. CDR1 is MDHEN and CDR2 is SYDVKM in the germline V gene. The V segment lost 2 bases and the J segment 1 base; nucleotides outside the gene matches: 9. This CDR3 region has 18 residues. The CDR3 is CASSLGGTGVIGTDTQYF. CDR3 DNA: TGTGCCAGCAGTTTAGGCGGGACAGGGGTAATCGGCACAGATACGCAGTATTTT.